These T cell receptor beta chains were read from a single sample in a study of T-cell memory formation after mild COVID-19. TCRdb analysed the 5' RACE reads with MiXCR anew, one entry per CDR3 protein. The sample consists of almost 350,000 distinct CDR3 sequences, around a fifth of them appearing once. Sequenced material: PBMCs or a T cell subset sorted from them (not recorded which). The receptor source for this set is a man between 18 and 35 years old who had mild COVID-19 (a few samples of this study predate the infection). Cell type and time point are not known. Both conserved end residues are part of each CDR3. D genes are given only for firm matches. Some rows mark clone size as missing; the rest say once, few, many or name a class of expanded clone.

many,TRBJ2-2,NA,TRBV6-5,TGTGCCAGCAGTTACTCGGGGGACACCGGGGAGCTGTTTTTT,CASSYSGDTGELFF
many,TRBJ1-5,TRBD1,TRBV15,TGTGCCACCAGCAGCAGGGGGCAACAGCCCCAGCATTTT,CATSSRGQQPQHF
NA,TRBJ2-3,NA,TRBV20-1,TGCAGTGCTAGAAAGCGCCCTATGTCAGATACGCAGTATTTT,CSARKRPMSDTQYF
NA,TRBJ2-1,NA,TRBV7-9,TGTGCCAGCAGCCCCCCGGTTTTGCGGGGAATTAATGAGCAGTTCTTC,CASSPPVLRGINEQFF
NA,TRBJ2-3,NA,TRBV5-1,TGCGCCAGCAGCTCGGGACCAGGAGATACGCAGTATTTT,CASSSGPGDTQYF
NA,TRBJ1-1,NA,TRBV5-1,TGCGCCAGCAGCTTACAACCGCGACAGAGGGCATCCGAAGCTTTCTTT,CASSLQPRQRASEAFF
NA,TRBJ2-3,NA,TRBV7-2,TGTGCCAGCAGCCTCCGGCCGGTTGGATCCCCCACAGATACGCAGTATTTT,CASSLRPVGSPTDTQYF
few,TRBJ1-2,NA,TRBV5-1,TGCGCCAGCAGCTTGGCCTCCCCCGTCTATGGCTACACCTTC,CASSLASPVYGYTF
few,TRBJ1-6,NA,TRBV6-5,TGTGCCAGCAAACAGGGTTCCTATAATTCACCCCTCCACTTT,CASKQGSYNSPLHF
few,TRBJ2-1,NA,TRBV4-2,TGTGCCAGCAGCGAGAGCTCCTACAATGAGCAGTTCTTC,CASSESSYNEQFF
few,TRBJ1-2,NA,TRBV6-1,TGTGCCAGCAGTGACCGGCGAGATGGCTACACCTTC,CASSDRRDGYTF
few,TRBJ2-7,NA,TRBV12-3/TRBV12-4,TGTGCCAGCAGCCCTCGGGGGGCGCCCTACGAGCAGTACTTC,CASSPRGAPYEQYF
NA,TRBJ1-1,TRBD1,TRBV5-1,TGCGCCAGCAGCCGGCCGGGACAGTCGGGAATTAACACTGAAGCTTTCTTT,CASSRPGQSGINTEAFF
NA,TRBJ2-7,TRBD1,TRBV29-1,TGCAGCGTTCGACAGGGCTTCTACGAGCAGTACTTC,CSVRQGFYEQYF
NA,TRBJ1-1,NA,TRBV7-9,TGTGCCAGCAGCTTCGGGGGGCAGAGGTACACTGAAGCTTTCTTT,CASSFGGQRYTEAFF
NA,TRBJ1-3,TRBD1,TRBV7-2,TGTGCCAGCAGTCCTCAGGGGGTCCCCGGAAACACCATATATTTT,CASSPQGVPGNTIYF
few,TRBJ2-2,NA,TRBV28,TGTGCCTCCGAGGACACCTCTTCGGCCGGGGAGCTGTTTTTT,CASEDTSSAGELFF
NA,TRBJ1-4,NA,TRBV6-5,TGTGCCAGCAGTCGGGGAGTCGGGGGAAAACTGTTTTTT,CASSRGVGGKLFF
NA,TRBJ1-6,NA,TRBV19,TGTGCCAGTACTCCCCGGGTTGGCAGGGGTTATTCACCCCTCCACTTT,CASTPRVGRGYSPLHF
NA,TRBJ2-1,NA,TRBV4-3,TGCGCCAGCAGCCAAGATTGGGGCCTCGGTGAGCAGTTCTTC,CASSQDWGLGEQFF
few,TRBJ2-2,NA,TRBV29-1,TGCAGCGTTGAACGACCGAACACCGGGGAGCTGTTTTTT,CSVERPNTGELFF
NA,TRBJ1-2,NA,TRBV7-2,TGTGCCAGCAGCTTAGTTGGGGGCTACGGCTACACCTTC,CASSLVGGYGYTF
NA,TRBJ1-1,NA,TRBV5-1,TGCGCCAGCAGCTTGAAGGGGGACGACACTGAAGCTTTCTTT,CASSLKGDDTEAFF
once,TRBJ2-3,TRBD2,TRBV4-3,TGCGCCAGCAGCCAAGATCCGGCGGGGGGATCAGATACGCAGTATTTT,CASSQDPAGGSDTQYF
NA,TRBJ1-1,TRBD1,TRBV5-1,TGCGCCAGCAGCATCGATACAGGGGGCGGGTCTGAAGCTTTCTTT,CASSIDTGGGSEAFF
few,TRBJ2-5,NA,TRBV7-9,TGTGCCAGCAGCTCATTGTCAGAGAGACAAGAGACCCAGTACTTC,CASSSLSERQETQYF
NA,TRBJ2-7,NA,TRBV3-1,TGTGCCAGCAGCCAAGATCCGGAGGGGAACTACGAGCAGTACTTC,CASSQDPEGNYEQYF
NA,TRBJ1-1,NA,TRBV19,TGTGCCAGTAGTATCGGGGAGAACACTGAAGCTTTCTTT,CASSIGENTEAFF
NA,TRBJ2-5,TRBD2,TRBV10-3,TGTGCCATCAGTCGGACTAGCGGGGTTCTCGGGGAGACCCAGTACTTC,CAISRTSGVLGETQYF
few,TRBJ2-7,NA,TRBV21-1,TGTGCCAGCAGCAAAAGTGGTTATAACGACAGTAAGCTCCGCCGGCCGGGCTACGAGCAGTACTTC,CASSKSGYNDSKLRRPGYEQYF
NA,TRBJ2-7,TRBD1,TRBV29-1,TGCAGCGTAACGCCCAGGGGGTCCTACGAGCAGTACTTC,CSVTPRGSYEQYF
NA,TRBJ2-1,TRBD2,TRBV4-2,TGTGCCAGCAGCCAGGGGGCGGGGGGGGTCTACAATGAGCAGTTCTTC,CASSQGAGGVYNEQFF
few,TRBJ1-4,NA,TRBV6-2/TRBV6-3,TGTGCCAGCAGTTACTCGGAGAGTGCAACTAATGAAAAACTGTTTTTT,CASSYSESATNEKLFF
few,TRBJ2-7,NA,TRBV5-1,TGCGCCAGCAGCCTAGAGGACACCTCCTACGAGCAGTACTTC,CASSLEDTSYEQYF
NA,TRBJ2-3,NA,TRBV7-9,TGTGCCAGCGTACGAGAGGCGACAGATACGCAGTATTTT,CASVREATDTQYF
few,TRBJ2-7,TRBD2,TRBV7-3,TGTGCCAGCAGCCCCAGCGGGGCGCTTACCTACGAGCAGTACTTC,CASSPSGALTYEQYF